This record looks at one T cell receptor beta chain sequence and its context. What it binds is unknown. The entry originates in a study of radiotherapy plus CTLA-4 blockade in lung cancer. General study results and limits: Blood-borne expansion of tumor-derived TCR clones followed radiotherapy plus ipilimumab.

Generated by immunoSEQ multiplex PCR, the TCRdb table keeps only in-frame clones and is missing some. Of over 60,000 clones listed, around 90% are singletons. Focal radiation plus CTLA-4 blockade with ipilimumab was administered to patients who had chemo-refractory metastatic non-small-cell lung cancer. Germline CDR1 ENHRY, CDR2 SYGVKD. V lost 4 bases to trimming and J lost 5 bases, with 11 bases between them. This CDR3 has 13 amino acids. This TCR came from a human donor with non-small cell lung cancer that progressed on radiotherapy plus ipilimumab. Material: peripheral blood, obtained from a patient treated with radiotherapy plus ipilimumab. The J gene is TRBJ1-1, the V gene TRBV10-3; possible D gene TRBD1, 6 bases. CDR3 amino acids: CAISVTGRTEAFF. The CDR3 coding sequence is TGTGCCATCAGTGTAACAGGGAGGACTGAAGCTTTCTTT.